The TCR beta chain under discussion was sequenced for a study of blood T cell repertoires in COVID-19. Original processing notes: Estimates of nucleated cell counts were drawn from the amplification of reference gene primers. Generated by immunoSEQ multiplex PCR, the TCRdb table keeps only in-frame clones and is missing some. V and J calls and clone size come straight from that table; D and trimming were deduced from the DNA. The sample consists of 50,000 to 60,000 clones, roughly 80% of them appearing once. There are a few counts of this clone. The CDR3 is made up of 14 amino acids. Germline lookup yields CDR1 LGHNA and CDR2 YNFKEQ. Unmatched junction bases numbered 1, after V lost 1 base and J lost 3 bases.

Source material: peripheral blood. The sequence derives from a human donor in a cohort sampled during active or convalescent COVID-19. V gene TRBV4-2 combines with J gene TRBJ2-7; 9 nucleotides line up with TRBD1. Here the CDR3 reads CASSQAGQGYEQYF. The CDR3 nucleotides are TGTGCCAGCAGCCAAGCGGGACAGGGCTACGAGCAGTACTTC.